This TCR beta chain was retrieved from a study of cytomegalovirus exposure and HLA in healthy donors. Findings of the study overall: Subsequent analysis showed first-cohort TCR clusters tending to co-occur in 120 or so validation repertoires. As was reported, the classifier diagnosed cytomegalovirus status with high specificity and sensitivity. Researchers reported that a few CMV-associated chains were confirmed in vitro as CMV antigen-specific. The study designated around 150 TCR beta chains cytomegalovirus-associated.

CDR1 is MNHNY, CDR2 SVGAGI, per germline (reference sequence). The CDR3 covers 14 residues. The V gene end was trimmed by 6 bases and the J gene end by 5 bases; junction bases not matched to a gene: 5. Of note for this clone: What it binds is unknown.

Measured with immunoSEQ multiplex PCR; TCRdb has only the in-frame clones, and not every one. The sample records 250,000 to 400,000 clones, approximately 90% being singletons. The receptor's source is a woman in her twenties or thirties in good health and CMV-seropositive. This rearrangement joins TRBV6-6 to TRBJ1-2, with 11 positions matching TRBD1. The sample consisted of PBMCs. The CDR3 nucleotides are TGTGCCAGCAGGCCGGGACAGGGGGTTTATGGCTACACCTTC. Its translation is CASRPGQGVYGYTF.